This T cell receptor beta chain was obtained from a study of blood T cell repertoires in COVID-19. The age range of participants was about 18 to 95 years, with residence in approximately 25 US areas. Grouping used clinical history reported by participants in a survey and questionnaire. Cohort 3 recovery required two negative PCRs, clearance, or symptom resolution. Study processing details: The authors estimated nucleated cell counts from reference gene primer amplification. The data were produced by immunoSEQ multiplex PCR, yet TCRdb's version contains in-frame clones alone and is incomplete. V, J and clone size are those of that table, while D and trimming were read from the DNA. The repertoire includes 300,000 to 400,000 clones, 85% to 90% of them detected once, and roughly 1% sits in the top ten. The CDR3 sequence is 13 residues long. Per germline, CDR1 SEHNR and CDR2 FQNEAQ (reference sequence). The V gene lost 6 bases and the J gene lost 0 bases, with 6 bases spanning the gap.

The specimen sequenced was PBMCs or T cells enriched from blood (not recorded which). This TCR came from a young man who had recovered from COVID-19. The rearrangement uses TRBV7-9 and TRBJ1-5; D is unclear. In DNA form, the CDR3 reads TGTGCCAGCAGAGACAATAGCAATCAGCCCCAGCATTTT. It specifies CASRDNSNQPQHF.